This T cell receptor beta chain was recovered during a study of Ad26.COV2.S vaccination and SARS-CoV-2 variants. About the research overall: Ad26.COV2.S was injected intramuscularly once or twice, 56 days apart.

Germline V gene data show CDR1 as LNHDA and CDR2 as SQIVND (reference sequence). V lost 3 bases and J lost 4, with 9 bases in between. This CDR3 comprises 13 residues. The repertoire was sequenced with immunoSEQ multiplex PCR; TCRdb's copy has only in-frame clones and lacks some. This table has 380,000 or so clones, about 89% appearing once. Treatment defined: some 20 received Ad26.COV2.S at low or high dose, single or two shots; several received placebo; per-sample allocation not given. Sampling occurred on day 63 after the first vaccine or placebo injection. The receptor was isolated from a person aged 18-60 years who received the Ad26.COV2.S COVID-19 vaccine or a placebo. Material: peripheral blood, obtained in a trial of Ad26.COV2.S vaccine versus placebo. The gene calls are TRBV19 and TRBJ1-1; no definite D call. Here the CDR3 DNA reads TGTGCCAGTAGTATCCGGCCCCCCACTGAAGCTTTCTTT. Protein: CASSIRPPTEAFF.